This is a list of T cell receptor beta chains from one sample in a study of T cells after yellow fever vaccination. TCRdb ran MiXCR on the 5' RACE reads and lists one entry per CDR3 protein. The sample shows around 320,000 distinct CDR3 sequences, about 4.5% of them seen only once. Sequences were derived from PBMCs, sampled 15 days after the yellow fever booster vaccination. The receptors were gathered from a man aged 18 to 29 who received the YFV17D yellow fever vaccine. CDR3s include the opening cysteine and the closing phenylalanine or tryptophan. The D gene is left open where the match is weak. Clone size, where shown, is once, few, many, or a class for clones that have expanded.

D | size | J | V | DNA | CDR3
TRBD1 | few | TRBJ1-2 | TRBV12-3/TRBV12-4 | TGTGCCAGCAGCCACGAAGCGGGACAGGGCTACTATGGCTACACCTTC | CASSHEAGQGYYGYTF
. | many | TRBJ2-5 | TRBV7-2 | TGTGCCAGCAGCTTAGGTGGCCGGGATCAAGAGACCCAGTACTTC | CASSLGGRDQETQYF
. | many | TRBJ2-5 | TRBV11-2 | TGTGCCAGCAGCTTATTAGGTGGGGGGGCTGGGGAGACCCAGTACTTC | CASSLLGGGAGETQYF
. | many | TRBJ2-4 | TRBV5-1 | TGCGCCAGCGCCGGTGGGTTAGCCAAAAACATTCAGTACTTC | CASAGGLAKNIQYF
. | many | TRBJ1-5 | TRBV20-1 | TGCAGTGCTAGATTCCGGAATCAGCCCCAGCATTTT | CSARFRNQPQHF
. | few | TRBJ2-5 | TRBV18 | TGTGCCAGCTCACCACGGCGGTCAGAGACCCAGTACTTC | CASSPRRSETQYF
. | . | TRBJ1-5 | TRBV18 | TGTGCCAGCTCAAATATACAGGCGAACAATCAGCCCCAGCATTTT | CASSNIQANNQPQHF
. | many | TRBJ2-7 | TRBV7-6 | TGTGCCAGCAGCTTATCAGTGGGGGTATACGAGCAGTACTTC | CASSLSVGVYEQYF
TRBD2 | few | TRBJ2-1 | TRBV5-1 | TGCGCCAGCAGCCTCGGGACTAGCGGGGGCCCTAACAATGAGCAGTTCTTC | CASSLGTSGGPNNEQFF
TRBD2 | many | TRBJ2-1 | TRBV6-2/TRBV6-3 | TGTGCCAGCAGTACACTTAGCGGGGGGGTTTTTGAGCAGTTCTTC | CASSTLSGGVFEQFF
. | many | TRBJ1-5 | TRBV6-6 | TGTGCCAGCAGTCACCTTATCCCGCCCCAGCATTTT | CASSHLIPPQHF
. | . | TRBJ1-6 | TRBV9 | TGTGCCAGCCGTCAGGGAAACTATAATTCACCCCTCCACTTT | CASRQGNYNSPLHF
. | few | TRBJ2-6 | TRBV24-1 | TGTGCCACCAGTCACCCTGGGGCCAACGTCCTGACTTTC | CATSHPGANVLTF
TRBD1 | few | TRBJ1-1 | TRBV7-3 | TGTGCCAGCAGCCCAGGACAGGGGGCCTCTAGCACTGAAGCTTTCTTT | CASSPGQGASSTEAFF
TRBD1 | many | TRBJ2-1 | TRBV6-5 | TGTGCCAGCAGTTACTCGACGCCGATCCGGGACAGGGTCTTCTTC | CASSYSTPIRDRVFF
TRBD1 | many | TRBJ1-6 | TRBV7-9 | TGTGCCAGCAGCTCCCGGACAGGGAGATCCTATAATTCACCCCTCCACTTT | CASSSRTGRSYNSPLHF
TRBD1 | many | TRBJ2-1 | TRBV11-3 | TGTGCCAGCAGCCACGGGACAGCCAATGAGCAGTTCTTC | CASSHGTANEQFF
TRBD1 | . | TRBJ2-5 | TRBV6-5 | TGTGCCAGCAGTTACTCGAGGACAGGGCAAGAGAACCAGTACTTC | CASSYSRTGQENQYF
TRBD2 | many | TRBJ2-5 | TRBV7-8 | TGTGCCAGCAGCTTACGGACTAGCGGGTCCCAAGAGACCCAGTACTTC | CASSLRTSGSQETQYF
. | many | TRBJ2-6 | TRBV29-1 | TGCAGCGCAAAGTCTGGGGCCAACGTCCTGACTTTC | CSAKSGANVLTF
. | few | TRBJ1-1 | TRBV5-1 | TGCGCCAGCAGCCCCGGCTTCCACACTGAAGCTTTCTTT | CASSPGFHTEAFF
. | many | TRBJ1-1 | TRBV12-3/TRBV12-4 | TGTGCCAGCAGTTTCTCCAACTCGGGCACTGAAGCTTTCTTT | CASSFSNSGTEAFF
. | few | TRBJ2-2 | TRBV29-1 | TGCAGCGTTGACGGTAACACCGGGGAGCTGTTTTTT | CSVDGNTGELFF
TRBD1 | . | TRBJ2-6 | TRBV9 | TGTGCCAGCAGCGTAGTAGGACAGGGGGCTTCTGGGGCCAACGTCCTGACTTTC | CASSVVGQGASGANVLTF
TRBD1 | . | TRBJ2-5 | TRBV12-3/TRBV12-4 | TGTGCCAGCAGTTTAACAGGACAGGCAAAAGAGACCCAGTACTTC | CASSLTGQAKETQYF
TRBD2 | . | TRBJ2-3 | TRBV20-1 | TGCAGTGCTTCGCCGGGACTAGCGCGGGCAGATACGCAGTATTTT | CSASPGLARADTQYF
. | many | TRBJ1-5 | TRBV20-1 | TGCAGTGTATCCCCGGGTAGCAATCAGCCCCAGCATTTT | CSVSPGSNQPQHF
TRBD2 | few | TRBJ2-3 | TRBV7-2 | TGTGCCAGCAGCCTATCTAGCGGGGGGTCTGGAGATACGCAGTATTTT | CASSLSSGGSGDTQYF
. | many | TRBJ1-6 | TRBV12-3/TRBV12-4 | TGTGCCAGCGCCGGACGGAGGAATTCACCCCTCCACTTT | CASAGRRNSPLHF
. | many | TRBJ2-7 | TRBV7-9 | TGTGCCAGCAGCGGCAAAGACAGGTTTTCGAGCTCCTACGAGCAGTACTTC | CASSGKDRFSSSYEQYF
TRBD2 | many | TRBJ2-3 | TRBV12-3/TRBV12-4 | TGTGCCAGCAGCTACTGGGGGAGCGGGGGTATGGATACGCAGTATTTT | CASSYWGSGGMDTQYF
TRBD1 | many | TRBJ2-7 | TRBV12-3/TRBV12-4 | TGTGCCAGCAGTTTATACAGGGGCTACGAGCAGTACTTC | CASSLYRGYEQYF
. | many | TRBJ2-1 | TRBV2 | TGTGCCAGCAGTGAAATGAGTGGATACAATGAGCAGTTCTTC | CASSEMSGYNEQFF
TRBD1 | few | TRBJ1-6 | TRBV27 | TGTGCCAGCAGTGTGACAGGGGGGAGCTCACCCCTCCACTTT | CASSVTGGSSPLHF
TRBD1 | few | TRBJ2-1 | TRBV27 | TGTGCCAGCAGGGATAGGGACAGAACTCACTACAATGAGCAGTTCTTC | CASRDRDRTHYNEQFF
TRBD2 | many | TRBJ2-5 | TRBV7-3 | TGTGCCAGCAGCCCAAATAGCGGGGGGGCCGAAGAGACCCAGTACTTC | CASSPNSGGAEETQYF
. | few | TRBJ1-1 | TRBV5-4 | TGTGCCAGCCAATGGGTAGGGGACACTGAAGCTTTCTTT | CASQWVGDTEAFF
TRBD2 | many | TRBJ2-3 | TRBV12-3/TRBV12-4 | TGTGCCAGCAGTTCCCTCGGAGCGGGGGGCACAGATACGCAGTATTTT | CASSSLGAGGTDTQYF
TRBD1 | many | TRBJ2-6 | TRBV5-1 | TGCGCCAGCAGCCCGACAGGGGCCGGGGCCAACGTCCTGACTTTC | CASSPTGAGANVLTF
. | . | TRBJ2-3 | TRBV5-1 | TGCGCCAGCCATCTTGAGACTTCCGGCACAGATACGCAGTATTTT | CASHLETSGTDTQYF
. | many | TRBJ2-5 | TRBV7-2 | TGTGCCAGCAGCCGAGAGACGTACCAAGAGACCCAGTACTTC | CASSRETYQETQYF
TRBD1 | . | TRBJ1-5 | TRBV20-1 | TGCAGTGCTGGCCTCCCGACAGGGATGCGGGGAGCCCAGCATTTT | CSAGLPTGMRGAQHF
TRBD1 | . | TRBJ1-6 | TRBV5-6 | TGTGCCAGCAGCCCCCGATCAGGGGGGGGGTCACCCCTCCACTTT | CASSPRSGGGSPLHF
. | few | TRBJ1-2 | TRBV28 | TGTGCCAGCAGTCCGCCCGGGTCCGGGGAGGGCTACACCTTC | CASSPPGSGEGYTF
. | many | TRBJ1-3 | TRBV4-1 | TGCGCCAGCAGCCAAGAATCTTGGGAGGTTGGAAACACCATATATTTT | CASSQESWEVGNTIYF
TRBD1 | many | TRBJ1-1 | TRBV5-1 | TGCGCCAGTACAGGGGGAACTGAAGCTTTCTTT | CASTGGTEAFF
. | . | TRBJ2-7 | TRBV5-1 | TGCGCCAGCCGGGAATGTGATAGCTGCGAGCAGTACTTC | CASRECDSCEQYF
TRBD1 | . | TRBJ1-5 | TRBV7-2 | TGTGCCAGCAGCTTAGTCTCACCGGGACAGGGTCTCCAGCCCCAGCATTTT | CASSLVSPGQGLQPQHF
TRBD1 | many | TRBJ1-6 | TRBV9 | TGTGCCAGCAGCGTGGGGGCAGGGGGTGAACCCCTCCACTTT | CASSVGAGGEPLHF